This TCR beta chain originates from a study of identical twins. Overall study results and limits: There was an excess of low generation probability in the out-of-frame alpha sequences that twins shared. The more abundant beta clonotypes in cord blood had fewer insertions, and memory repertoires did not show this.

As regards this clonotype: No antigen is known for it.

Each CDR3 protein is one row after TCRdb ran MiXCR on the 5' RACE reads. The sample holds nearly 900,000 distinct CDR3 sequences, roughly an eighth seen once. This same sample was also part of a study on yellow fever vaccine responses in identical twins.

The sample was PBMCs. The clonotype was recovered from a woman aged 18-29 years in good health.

Written as DNA, the CDR3 is TGTGCCAGTCGAGGACAGTATAACTATGGCTACACCTTC. It specifies CASRGQYNYGYTF. This chain uses TRBV19 with TRBJ1-2; perhaps TRBD1 as D (6 bases). This CDR3 has 13 amino acids. Looked up from germline, CDR1 is LNHDA and CDR2 is SQIVND (reference sequence). V gave up 8 bases and J gave up 1 base, with 11 bases separating them.